A single sample gave rise to the 26 T cell receptor beta chains below, sequenced in a study of response to subunit inactivated influenza vaccine. TCRdb used MiXCR to reprocess the RT-PCR reads, holding one entry per CDR3 protein. The data contain 450,000 to 550,000 distinct CDR3 sequences, about 25% of them singletons. The source was CD4+ T cells sorted from PBMCs, collected roughly 5 days after vaccination. The source is a man aged 45 to 65 who received an inactivated influenza vaccine.

This clonotype appeared a few times. The genes are TRBV12-3 or TRBV12-4 and TRBJ1-5, with a weak D call TRBD1 (6 bases). The CDR3 is 14 amino acids. V was trimmed by 10 bases and J by 2 bases, leaving 15 bases between them. CDR3 DNA sequence: TGTGCCACACGTAGGGGGGAAGGCAATCAGCCCCAGCATTTT. Amino acid sequence: CATRRGEGNQPQHF.

This clonotype occurred a few times. The chain couples TRBV5-1 to TRBJ2-1, with TRBD2 identical over 7 bases. The CDR3 spans 15 residues. Germline CDR1 is SGHRS and CDR2 is YFSETQ. The junction had 8 bases not matched to a gene; V was cut back by 3 bases and J by 5 bases. The CDR3, as DNA: TGCGCCAGCAGCTCCCTCGTGGGGGGGGACAATGAGCAGTTCTTC. As protein: CASSSLVGGDNEQFF.

The chain employs TRBV5-4 and TRBJ2-5, with D possibly TRBD1 on 5 matching bases. The CDR3 sequence is 15 residues long. Between the trimmed V and J ends, which lost 5 bases and 2 bases, there was a span of 16 bases. Germline-derived CDR1 and CDR2 are SGHNT and YYREEE (reference sequence). The CDR3 coding sequence is TGTGCCAGCAGATCTCGCCAGGGCCTTCAAGAGACCCAGTACTTC. Translated, it gives CASRSRQGLQETQYF.

The rearrangement joins TRBV12-3 or TRBV12-4 to TRBJ2-7, with D unclear. Trimming stripped 8 bases from V and 2 bases from J, with 13 bases between. CDR3 length equals 13 residues. The CDR3 DNA reads TGTGCCAGCGGCCGACGAGGAGCCTACGAGCAGTACTTC. It translates to CASGRRGAYEQYF.

This clonotype was recorded a few times. The rearrangement uses TRBV4-1 and TRBJ2-1, with 8 bases fitting TRBD2. Trimming took 3 bases from V and 3 from J; bases not matched to a gene: 10. The CDR3 covers 17 residues. Looked up from germline, CDR1 is MGHRA and CDR2 is YSYEKL. The CDR3 here is CASSQAGLVENYNEQFF. The CDR3 bases are TGCGCCAGCAGCCAGGCGGGACTAGTGGAAAACTACAATGAGCAGTTCTTC.

This chain links TRBV19 with TRBJ1-2; D is unclear. The CDR3 covers 12 residues. Germline CDR1 is LNHDA and CDR2 is SQIVND (reference sequence). Trimming took off 3 bases at V and 3 bases at J, with 5 bases between the two ends. This CDR3 is CASSMGDYGYTF. The CDR3 region has the DNA TGTGCCAGTAGTATGGGCGACTATGGCTACACCTTC.

The rearrangement links TRBV10-3 to TRBJ2-1; 11 bases align to TRBD2. The CDR3 loop spans 19 amino acids. V lost 6 bases and J lost 0; bases outside the gene matches: 13. Germline V gives CDR1 ENHRY, CDR2 SYGVKD. This CDR3 is CAIRGGLAAPGSSYNEQFF. In nucleotides, the CDR3 is TGTGCCATCAGGGGGGGACTAGCGGCCCCCGGGAGCTCCTACAATGAGCAGTTCTTC.

The chain carries TRBV30 and TRBJ1-3; 8 bases align to TRBD1. The V segment lost 1 base and the J segment 3 bases; nucleotides outside the gene matches: 8. There are 16 residues in the CDR3. Germline V lookup: CDR1 GTSNPN, CDR2 SVGIG (reference sequence). The CDR3 region has the DNA TGTGCCTGGAGTGCCCACCGGACAGGGTTTGGAAACACCATATATTTT. This codes for CAWSAHRTGFGNTIYF. Filled out from reference TRBV30 and TRBJ1-3, the complete variable domain reads SQTIHQWPATLVQPVGSPLSLECTVEGTSNPNLYWYRQAAGRGLQLLFYSVGIGQISSEVPQNLSASRPQDRQFILSSKKLLLSDSGFYLCAWSAHRTGFGNTIYFGEGSWLTVV.

This clonotype was seen only a few times. The gene calls are TRBV5-1 and TRBJ1-5; D perhaps matches TRBD1 (5 bases). Trimming took off 4 bases at V and 5 bases at J, with 16 bases between the two ends. The germline CDR1 and CDR2 sequences are SGHRS and YFSETQ. CDR3 length: 15 amino acids. As DNA, the CDR3 is TGCGCCAGCAGCCTGGGACTGGGGGATCATCAGCCCCAGCATTTT. Protein sequence: CASSLGLGDHQPQHF. Together with reference TRBV5-1 and TRBJ1-5, the CDR3 gives the full variable domain: KAGVTQTPRYLIKTRGQQVTLSCSPISGHRSVSWYQQTPGQGLQFLFEYFSETQRNKGNFPGRFSGRQFSNSRSEMNVSTLELGDSALYLCASSLGLGDHQPQHFGDGTRLSIL.

This rearrangement joins TRBV10-3 to TRBJ2-5; weak D call: TRBD1 (5 bases). The CDR3 extends over 14 amino acids. Looked up from germline, CDR1 is ENHRY and CDR2 is SYGVKD. V was trimmed by 2 bases and J by 1 base, leaving 8 bases between them. In DNA form, the CDR3 reads TGTGCCATCAGTGAGGGGGCGCCCCAAGAGACCCAGTACTTC. Encoded protein: CAISEGAPQETQYF.

The chain recombines TRBV28 with TRBJ1-2; D not resolved. Trimming cost V 5 bases and J 1 base, with 8 bases left between them. The CDR3 has 13 residues. Per the germline V gene, CDR1 is MDHEN and CDR2 is SYDVKM. The CDR3 region has the DNA TGTGCCAGCAGTACTAGCAATAACTATGGCTACACCTTC. Encoded protein: CASSTSNNYGYTF.

The chain uses TRBV28 and TRBJ2-5, with TRBD2 identical over 11 bases. Looked up from germline, CDR1 is MDHEN and CDR2 is SYDVKM. V lost 10 bases and J lost 6; bases outside the gene matches: 7. The CDR3 runs to 13 residues. The CDR3 reads CATGTSGKQTQYF. The CDR3 region has the DNA TGTGCCACCGGGACTAGCGGCAAGCAGACCCAGTACTTC.

A word on this clonotype: No conserved phenylalanine or tryptophan is present at the end of the CDR3, so a read error is the likely explanation. The chain employs TRBV12-3 or TRBV12-4 and TRBJ2-3, with 8 bases identical to TRBD2. J was trimmed by 3 bases and V by 3 bases; bases with no gene match: 11. The CDR3 consists of 17 residues. The CDR3 region has the DNA TGTGCCAGCAGTTTTAGGTTGCAAGCGGGGGTAACAGATACGCAGTATATT. Encoded protein: CASSFRLQAGVTDTQYI.

The J gene is TRBJ2-2, the V gene TRBV3-1, with D hard to call. This CDR3 spans 13 amino acids. The germline V gene has CDR1 LGHDT and CDR2 YNNKEL (reference sequence). The V and J ends lost 1 base and 7 bases respectively, with 7 bases between them. The CDR3 nucleotides are TGTGCCAGCAGCCAAGGACCCCGCGGGGAGCTGTTTTTT. As protein: CASSQGPRGELFF.

The chain is built from TRBV5-1 and TRBJ2-2; D might be TRBD1 (6 bases). The CDR3 length is 15 residues. Trimming cost V 0 bases and J 2 bases, with 8 bases left between them. Germline V lookup: CDR1 SGHRS, CDR2 YFSETQ. The CDR3 DNA reads as TGCGCCAGCAGCTTGGGGACAGATAACACCGGGGAGCTGTTTTTT. It translates to CASSLGTDNTGELFF.

Ten or more counts support this clonotype. An end of the junction differs from the germline gene, which may be a read error. This sequence joins TRBV5-1 and TRBJ2-7, with 10 bases lining up with TRBD2. The CDR3 is 14 residues long. In germline, CDR1 is SGHRS, CDR2 YFSETQ. The CDR3 DNA reads as TGTGCCAGCAGCCCAACTAGCGGGACCTACGAGCAGTACTTC. It is translated as CASSPTSGTYEQYF.

Comments on this clonotype: Relative to the germline gene, one junction end is altered; a read error may explain this. J is TRBJ1-2 and V is TRBV20-1; D gene ambiguous. Per the germline V gene, CDR1 is DFQATT and CDR2 is SNEGSKA (reference sequence). The CDR3 spans 9 residues. DNA for the CDR3: TGCAGCAGCTCTTCGACCGAGGGCTTC. It codes for CSSSSTEGF.

This clonotype was seen more than once but under ten times. The rearrangement links TRBV2 to TRBJ2-7, with 7 bases fitting TRBD1. There are 13 residues in the CDR3. Germline V gives CDR1 SNHLY, CDR2 FYNNEI. V trimming: 7 bases; J trimming: 2 bases; junction bases outside the gene matches: 5. Here the CDR3 DNA reads TGTGCCAGCAAAAGGGACAGCACCTACGAGCAGTACTTC. Protein: CASKRDSTYEQYF.

The CDR3 DNA sequence: TGCAGCCATCTAACGGGAGAGACGGGGACCCAGTACTTC. Amino acid sequence: CSHLTGETGTQYF. The gene calls are TRBV29-1 and TRBJ2-5, with D possibly TRBD2 on 6 matching bases. V lost 8 bases to trimming and J lost 7 bases, with 20 bases between them. CDR3 length: 13 residues. The germline V gene encodes CDR1 SQVTM and CDR2 ANQGSEA.

The chain uses TRBV11-2 and TRBJ2-7, with no clear D. Between the trimmed V and J ends, which lost 3 bases and 4 bases, there was a span of 7 bases. CDR3 length: 12 amino acids. CDR1 SGHAT and CDR2 FQNNGV come from the germline V gene. CDR3 nucleotide sequence: TGTGCCAGCAGCTTCAAGGTGTACGAGCAGTACTTC. Protein product: CASSFKVYEQYF.

The sample holds a few counts of this clonotype. The gene calls are TRBV29-1 and TRBJ2-7; 7 positions agree with TRBD1. CDR1 is SQVTM and CDR2 is ANQGSEA in the germline V gene. V shed 7 bases and J 7 bases; nucleotides not matched to a gene: 13. The length of the CDR3 is 13 residues. CDR3 amino acids: CSGTETGVGEQYF. CDR3 sequence (DNA): TGCAGCGGAACTGAAACAGGGGTCGGGGAGCAGTACTTC.

This clonotype was recorded once. The rearrangement links TRBV20-1 to TRBJ2-7; D unclear. The V gene lost 6 bases and the J gene lost 3 bases, with 12 bases spanning the gap. The CDR3 is 12 amino acids. Germline V CDR1 and CDR2: DFQATT, SNEGSKA (reference sequence). This chain's CDR3 is CSAQRLNYEQYF. In DNA form, the CDR3 reads TGCAGTGCCCAGAGGCTTAACTACGAGCAGTACTTC.

This clonotype was counted only a few times. The chain is built from TRBV3-1 and TRBJ2-3; 7 nucleotides agree with TRBD2. The V and J ends lost 1 base and 3 bases, in that order; junction bases with no gene match: 4. The CDR3 is 15 amino acids. CDR1 is LGHDT and CDR2 is YNNKEL in the germline V gene (reference sequence). CDR3 protein: CASSQVGGDTDTQYF. CDR3 DNA: TGTGCCAGCAGCCAAGTGGGGGGGGATACAGATACGCAGTATTTT.

Only a few counts were recorded for this clonotype. The chain joins TRBV12-3 or TRBV12-4 to TRBJ2-1; 7 nucleotides agree with TRBD1. V was clipped by 4 bases and J by 8 bases; unmatched bases: 11. The CDR3 consists of 15 residues. The chain's CDR3 is CASSSRTGGDYEQFF. CDR3 nucleotides: TGTGCCAGCAGTTCTAGGACAGGTGGGGATTATGAGCAGTTCTTC.

The CDR3 is CASSPGGLAAPQVGSYNEQFF. The CDR3, as DNA: TGTGCCAGCAGTCCAGGGGGACTAGCGGCCCCCCAGGTGGGCTCCTACAATGAGCAGTTCTTC. The V and J genes are TRBV6-2 or TRBV6-3 and TRBJ2-1; the match to TRBD2 covers 11 bases. The CDR3 totals 21 residues. Germline assignment: CDR1 MNHEY and CDR2 SVGEGT. V was clipped by 5 bases and J by 0 bases; unmatched bases: 18.

The chain joins TRBV29-1 to TRBJ2-1, with a possible D match to TRBD1 (7 bases). CDR1 and CDR2 (germline): SQVTM, ANQGSEA. V dropped 5 bases and J dropped 8 bases, with 19 bases sitting between them. The length of the CDR3 is 14 residues. The CDR3 DNA reads TGCAGCGTTCGTCAGGGGGGAGTTGTGGATGAGCAGTTCTTC. Residues: CSVRQGGVVDEQFF.